This T cell receptor beta chain was sequenced for a study of blood T cell repertoires in COVID-19. About the study: There were acute and convalescent COVID-19 samples, and they came from the United States, Italy and Spain. T cells, B-cell-depleted T cells, or PBMCs supplied cDNA or gDNA.

Source study methods: Reference gene primer amplification gave estimated nucleated cell counts. The method was immunoSEQ multiplex PCR; TCRdb's version includes in-frame clones alone and lacks a portion of them. V, J and clone size derive from that table, while D and trimming were established from the DNA sequence. The repertoire includes about 130,000 clones, approximately 90% of them detected once, and 1.2% sits in the top ten. Looked up from germline, CDR1 is LNHDA and CDR2 is SQIVND (reference sequence). Losses at the gene ends were 4 bases for V and 7 bases for J; bases not matched to a gene: 10. The CDR3 totals 15 residues.

The specimen sequenced was peripheral blood. This TCR came from a woman aged 80 or over with acute or convalescent COVID-19. The V call is TRBV19, the J call TRBJ2-3, with 8 bases fitting TRBD1. The CDR3 reads CASSTAGGAPNTQYF. The CDR3 DNA follows: TGTGCCAGTAGTACGGCAGGGGGCGCACCTAATACGCAGTATTTT.